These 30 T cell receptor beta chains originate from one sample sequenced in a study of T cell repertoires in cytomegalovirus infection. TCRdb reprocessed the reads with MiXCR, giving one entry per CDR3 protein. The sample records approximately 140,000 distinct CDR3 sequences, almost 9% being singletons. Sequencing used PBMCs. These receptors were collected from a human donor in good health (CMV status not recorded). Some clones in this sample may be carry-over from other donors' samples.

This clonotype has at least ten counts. The CDR3 bases are TGTGCCAGCTCACCGACCGGGGTAAATTCACCCCTCCACTTT. This encodes CASSPTGVNSPLHF. The J gene is TRBJ1-6, the V gene TRBV18; D gene ambiguous. This CDR3 is 14 amino acids long. V gave up 3 bases and J gave up 7 bases, with 10 bases separating them. Germline lookup yields CDR1 KGHSH and CDR2 LQKENI.

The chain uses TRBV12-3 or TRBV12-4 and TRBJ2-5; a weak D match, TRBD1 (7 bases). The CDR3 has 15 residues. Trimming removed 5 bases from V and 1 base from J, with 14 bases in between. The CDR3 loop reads CASSPTGEAQETQYF. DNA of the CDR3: TGTGCCAGCAGTCCAACAGGGGAGGCCCAAGAGACCCAGTACTTC.

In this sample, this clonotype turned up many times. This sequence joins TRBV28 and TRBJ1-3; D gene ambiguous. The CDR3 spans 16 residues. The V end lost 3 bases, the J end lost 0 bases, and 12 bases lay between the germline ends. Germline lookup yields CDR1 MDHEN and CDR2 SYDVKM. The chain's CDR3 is CASSFLIRGSGNTIYF. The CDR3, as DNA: TGTGCCAGCAGTTTTCTTATCCGGGGCTCTGGAAACACCATATATTTT.

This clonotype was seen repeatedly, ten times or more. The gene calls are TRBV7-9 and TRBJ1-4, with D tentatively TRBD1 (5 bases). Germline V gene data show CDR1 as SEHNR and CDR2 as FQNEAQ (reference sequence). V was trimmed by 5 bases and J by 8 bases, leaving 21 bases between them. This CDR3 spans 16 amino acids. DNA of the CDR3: TGTGCCAGCAGCCCTTGGATTGACAGTCGGAGGGAAAAACTGTTTTTT. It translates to CASSPWIDSRREKLFF.

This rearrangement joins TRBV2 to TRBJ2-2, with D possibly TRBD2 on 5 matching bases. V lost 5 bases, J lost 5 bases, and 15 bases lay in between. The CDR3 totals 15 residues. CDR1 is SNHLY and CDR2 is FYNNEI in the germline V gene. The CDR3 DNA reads TGTGCCAGCAGTAACGCGCAGTGGAGGACCGGGGAGCTGTTTTTT. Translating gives CASSNAQWRTGELFF.

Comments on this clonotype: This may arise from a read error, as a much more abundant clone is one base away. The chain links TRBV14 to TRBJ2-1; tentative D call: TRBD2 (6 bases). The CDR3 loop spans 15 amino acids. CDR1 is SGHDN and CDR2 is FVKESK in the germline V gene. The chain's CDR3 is CASSQDYGGNNEHFF. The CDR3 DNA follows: TGTGCCAGCAGCCAAGATTACGGGGGAAACAATGAGCACTTCTTC. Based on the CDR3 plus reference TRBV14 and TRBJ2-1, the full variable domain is EAGVTQFPSHSVIEKGQTVTLRCDPISGHDNLYWYRRVMGKEIKFLLHFVKESKQDESGMPNNRFLAERTGGTYSTLKVQPAELEDSGVYFCASSQDYGGNNEHFFGPGTRLTVL.

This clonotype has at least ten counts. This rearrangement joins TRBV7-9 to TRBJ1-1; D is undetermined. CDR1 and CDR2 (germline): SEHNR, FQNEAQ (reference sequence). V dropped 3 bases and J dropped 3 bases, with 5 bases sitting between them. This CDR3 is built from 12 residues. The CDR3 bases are TGTGCCAGCAGCTTCCCTTACACTGAAGCTTTCTTT. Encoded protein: CASSFPYTEAFF.

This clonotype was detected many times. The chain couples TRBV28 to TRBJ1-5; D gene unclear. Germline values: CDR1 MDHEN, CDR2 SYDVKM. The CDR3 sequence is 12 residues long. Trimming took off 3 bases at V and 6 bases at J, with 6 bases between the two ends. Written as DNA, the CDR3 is TGTGCCAGCAGTTTTCGTAGTCAGCCCCAGCATTTT. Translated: CASSFRSQPQHF. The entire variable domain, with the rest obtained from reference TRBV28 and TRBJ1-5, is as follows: DVKVTQSSRYLVKRTGEKVFLECVQDMDHENMFWYRQDPGLGLRLIYFSYDVKMKEKGDIPEGYSVSREKKERFSLILESASTNQTSMYLCASSFRSQPQHFGDGTRLSIL.

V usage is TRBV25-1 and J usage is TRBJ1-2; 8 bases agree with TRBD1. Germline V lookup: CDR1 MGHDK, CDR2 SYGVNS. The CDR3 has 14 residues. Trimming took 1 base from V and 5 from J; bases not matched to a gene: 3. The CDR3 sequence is CASSESGGRYGYTF. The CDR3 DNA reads TGTGCCAGCAGTGAATCAGGGGGCCGGTATGGCTACACCTTC.

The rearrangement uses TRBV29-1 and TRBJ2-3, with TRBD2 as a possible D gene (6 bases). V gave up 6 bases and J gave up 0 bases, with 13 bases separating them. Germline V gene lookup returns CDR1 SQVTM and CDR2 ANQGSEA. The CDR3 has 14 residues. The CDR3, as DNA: TGCAGCGTGGGACTTGGACACAGCACAGATACGCAGTATTTT. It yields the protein CSVGLGHSTDTQYF.

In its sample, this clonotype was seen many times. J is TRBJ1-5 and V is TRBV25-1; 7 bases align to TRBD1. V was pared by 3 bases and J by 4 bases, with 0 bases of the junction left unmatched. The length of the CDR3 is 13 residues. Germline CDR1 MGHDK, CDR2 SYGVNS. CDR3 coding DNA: TGTGCCAGCAGTGAGACAGGGAATCAGCCCCAGCATTTT. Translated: CASSETGNQPQHF.

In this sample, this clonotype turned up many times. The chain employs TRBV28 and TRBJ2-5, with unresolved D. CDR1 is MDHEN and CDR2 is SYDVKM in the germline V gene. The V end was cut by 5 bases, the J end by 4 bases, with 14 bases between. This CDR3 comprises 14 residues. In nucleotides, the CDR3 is TGTGCCAGCAGTCCCCACGCCTCGGGAGAGACCCAGTACTTC. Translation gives CASSPHASGETQYF.

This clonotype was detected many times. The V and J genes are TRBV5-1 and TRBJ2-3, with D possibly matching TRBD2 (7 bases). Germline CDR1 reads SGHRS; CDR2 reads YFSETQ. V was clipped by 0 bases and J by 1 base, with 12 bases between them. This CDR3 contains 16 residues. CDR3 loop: CASSLVSGGGTDTQYF. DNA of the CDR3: TGCGCCAGCAGCTTGGTGTCGGGGGGCGGCACAGATACGCAGTATTTT.

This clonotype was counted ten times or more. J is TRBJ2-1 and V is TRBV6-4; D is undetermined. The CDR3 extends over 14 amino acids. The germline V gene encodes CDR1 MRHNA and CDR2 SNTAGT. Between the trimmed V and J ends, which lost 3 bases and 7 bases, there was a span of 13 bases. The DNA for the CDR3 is TGTGCCAGCAGTGAGGCCGGTGGGTTGAATGAGCAGTTCTTC. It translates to CASSEAGGLNEQFF.

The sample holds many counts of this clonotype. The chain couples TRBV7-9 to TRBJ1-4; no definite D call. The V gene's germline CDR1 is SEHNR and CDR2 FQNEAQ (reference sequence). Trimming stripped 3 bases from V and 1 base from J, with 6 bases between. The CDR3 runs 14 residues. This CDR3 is CASSLTVTNEKLFF. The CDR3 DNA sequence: TGTGCCAGCAGCTTGACTGTAACTAATGAAAAACTGTTTTTT. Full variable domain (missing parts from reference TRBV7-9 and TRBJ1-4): DTGVSQNPRHKITKRGQNVTFRCDPISEHNRLYWYRQTLGQGPEFLTYFQNEAQLEKSRLLSDRFSAERPKGSFSTLEIQRTEQGDSAMYLCASSLTVTNEKLFFGSGTQLSVL.

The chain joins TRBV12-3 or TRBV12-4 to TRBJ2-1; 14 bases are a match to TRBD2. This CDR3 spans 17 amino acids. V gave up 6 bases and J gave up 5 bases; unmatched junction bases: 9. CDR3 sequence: CASRGGLAGGLNNEQFF. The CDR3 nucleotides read TGTGCCAGCAGGGGTGGACTAGCGGGGGGCCTCAACAATGAGCAGTTCTTC.

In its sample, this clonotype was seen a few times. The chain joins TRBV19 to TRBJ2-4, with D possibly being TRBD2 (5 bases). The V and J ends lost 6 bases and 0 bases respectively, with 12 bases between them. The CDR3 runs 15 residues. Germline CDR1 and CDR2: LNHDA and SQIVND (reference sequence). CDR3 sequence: CASRREAVAKNIQYF. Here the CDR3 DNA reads TGTGCCAGTAGACGCGAAGCGGTAGCCAAAAACATTCAGTACTTC.

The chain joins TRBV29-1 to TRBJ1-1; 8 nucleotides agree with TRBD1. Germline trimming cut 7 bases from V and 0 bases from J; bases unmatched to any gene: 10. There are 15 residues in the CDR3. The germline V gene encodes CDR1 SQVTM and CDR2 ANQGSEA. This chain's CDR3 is CSAMKDRGVNTEAFF. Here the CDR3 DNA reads TGCAGCGCGATGAAAGACAGGGGAGTGAACACTGAAGCTTTCTTT.

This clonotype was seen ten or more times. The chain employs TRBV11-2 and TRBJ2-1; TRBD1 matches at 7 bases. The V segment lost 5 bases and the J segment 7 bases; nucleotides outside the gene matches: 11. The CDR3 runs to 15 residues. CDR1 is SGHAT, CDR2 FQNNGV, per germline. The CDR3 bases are TGTGCCAGCAGCCTAGGGGGCTTTCGGTCTAATGAGCAGTTCTTC. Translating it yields CASSLGGFRSNEQFF.

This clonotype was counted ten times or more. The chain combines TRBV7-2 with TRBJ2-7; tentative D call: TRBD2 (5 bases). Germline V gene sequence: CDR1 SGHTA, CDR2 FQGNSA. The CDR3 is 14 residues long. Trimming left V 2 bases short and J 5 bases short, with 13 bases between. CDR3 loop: CASSLRTRSDEQYF. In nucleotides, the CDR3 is TGTGCCAGCAGCTTAAGGACCCGTAGCGACGAGCAGTACTTC. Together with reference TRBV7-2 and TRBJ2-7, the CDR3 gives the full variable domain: GAGVSQSPSNKVTEKGKDVELRCDPISGHTALYWYRQSLGQGLEFLIYFQGNSAPDKSGLPSDRFSAERTGGSVSTLTIQRTQQEDSAVYLCASSLRTRSDEQYFGPGTRLTVT.

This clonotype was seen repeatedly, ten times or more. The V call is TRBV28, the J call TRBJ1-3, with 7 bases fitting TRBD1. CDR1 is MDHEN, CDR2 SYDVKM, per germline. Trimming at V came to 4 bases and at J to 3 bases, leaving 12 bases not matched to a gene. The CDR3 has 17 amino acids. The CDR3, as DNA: TGTGCCAGCAGTTGGGGGATTGGGGACAGAGATGGAAACACCATATATTTT. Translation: CASSWGIGDRDGNTIYF.

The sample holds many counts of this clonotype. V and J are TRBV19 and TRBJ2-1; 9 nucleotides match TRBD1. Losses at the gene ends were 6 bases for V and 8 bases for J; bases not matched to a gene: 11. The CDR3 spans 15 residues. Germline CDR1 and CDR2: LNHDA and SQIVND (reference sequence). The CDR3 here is CASRDRGAYRDEQFF. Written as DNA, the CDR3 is TGTGCCAGTAGAGACAGGGGGGCTTATCGGGATGAGCAGTTCTTC.

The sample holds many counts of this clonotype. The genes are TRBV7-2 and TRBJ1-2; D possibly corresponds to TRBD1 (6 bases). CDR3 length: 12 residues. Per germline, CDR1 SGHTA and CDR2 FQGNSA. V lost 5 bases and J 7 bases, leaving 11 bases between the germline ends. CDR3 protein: CASSPTGIGYTF. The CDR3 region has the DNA TGTGCCAGCAGCCCAACAGGGATTGGCTACACCTTC.

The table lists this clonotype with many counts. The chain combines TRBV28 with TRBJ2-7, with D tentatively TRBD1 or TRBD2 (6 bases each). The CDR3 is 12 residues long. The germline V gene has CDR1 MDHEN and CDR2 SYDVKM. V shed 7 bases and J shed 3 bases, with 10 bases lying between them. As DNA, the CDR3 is TGTGCCAGCAACGGGGGCATCTACGAGCAGTACTTC. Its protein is CASNGGIYEQYF.

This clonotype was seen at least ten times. The CDR3 loop reads CASSFDSNSPLHF. The CDR3 nucleotides read TGTGCCAGCAGCTTCGACTCTAATTCACCCCTCCACTTT. The chain is built from TRBV5-4 and TRBJ1-6; D not resolved. V lost 2 bases and J 6 bases, leaving 6 bases between the germline ends. The CDR3 contains 13 residues. Germline V lookup: CDR1 SGHNT, CDR2 YYREEE (reference sequence). Based on the CDR3 plus reference TRBV5-4 and TRBJ1-6, the full variable domain is ETGVTQSPTHLIKTRGQQVTLRCSSQSGHNTVSWYQQALGQGPQFIFQYYREEENGRGNFPPRFSGLQFPNYSSELNVNALELDDSALYLCASSFDSNSPLHFGNGTRLTVT.

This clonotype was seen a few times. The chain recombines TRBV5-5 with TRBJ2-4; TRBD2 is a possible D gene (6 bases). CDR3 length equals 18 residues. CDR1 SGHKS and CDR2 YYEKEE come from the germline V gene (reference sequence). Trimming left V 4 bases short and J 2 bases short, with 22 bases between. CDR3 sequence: CASSPAAGSEYTKNIQYF. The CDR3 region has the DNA TGTGCCAGCAGCCCCGCCGCGGGGTCGGAATATACCAAAAACATTCAGTACTTC.

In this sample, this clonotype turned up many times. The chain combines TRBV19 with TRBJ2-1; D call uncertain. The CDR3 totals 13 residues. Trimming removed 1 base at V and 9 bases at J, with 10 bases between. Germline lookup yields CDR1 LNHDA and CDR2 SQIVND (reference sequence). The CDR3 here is CASSIAVGSEQFF. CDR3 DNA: TGTGCCAGTAGTATAGCCGTAGGGTCTGAGCAGTTCTTC.

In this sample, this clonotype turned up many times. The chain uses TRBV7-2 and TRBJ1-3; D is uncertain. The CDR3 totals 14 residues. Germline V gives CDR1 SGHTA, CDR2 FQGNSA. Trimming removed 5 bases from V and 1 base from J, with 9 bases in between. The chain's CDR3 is CASSLEGSGNTIYF. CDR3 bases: TGTGCCAGCAGCCTGGAGGGATCTGGAAACACCATATATTTT.

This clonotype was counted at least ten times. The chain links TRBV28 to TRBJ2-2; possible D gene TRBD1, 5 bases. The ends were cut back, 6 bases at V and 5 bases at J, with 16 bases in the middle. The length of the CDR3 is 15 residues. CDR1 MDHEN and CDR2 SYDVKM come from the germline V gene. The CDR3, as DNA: TGTGCCAGCAGACCGACAGATATCTCAACCGGGGAGCTGTTTTTT. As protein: CASRPTDISTGELFF.

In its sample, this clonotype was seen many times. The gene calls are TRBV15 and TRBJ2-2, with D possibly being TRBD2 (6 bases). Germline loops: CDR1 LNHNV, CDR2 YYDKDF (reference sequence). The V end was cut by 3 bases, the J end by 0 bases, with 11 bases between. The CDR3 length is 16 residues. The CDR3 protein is CATSSLGGSNTGELFF. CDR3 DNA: TGTGCCACCAGCAGCCTCGGGGGTTCGAACACCGGGGAGCTGTTTTTT.